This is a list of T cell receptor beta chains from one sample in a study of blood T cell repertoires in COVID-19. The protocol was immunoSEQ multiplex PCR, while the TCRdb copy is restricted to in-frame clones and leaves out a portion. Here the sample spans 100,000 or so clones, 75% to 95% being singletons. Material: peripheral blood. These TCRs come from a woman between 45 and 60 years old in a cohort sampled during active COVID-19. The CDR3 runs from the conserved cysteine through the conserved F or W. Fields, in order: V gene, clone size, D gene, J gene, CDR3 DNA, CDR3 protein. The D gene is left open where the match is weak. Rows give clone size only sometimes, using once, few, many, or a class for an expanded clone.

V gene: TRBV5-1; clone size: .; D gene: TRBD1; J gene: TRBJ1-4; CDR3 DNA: TGCGCCAGCAGTGATCCGGGACAGGGGGTGGAAAAACTGTTTTTT; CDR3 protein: CASSDPGQGVEKLFF
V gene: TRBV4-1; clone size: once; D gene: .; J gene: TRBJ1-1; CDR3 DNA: TGCGCCAGCAGCCGTACCGGTGGAGGGCTGAACACTGAAGCTTTCTTT; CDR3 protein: CASSRTGGGLNTEAFF
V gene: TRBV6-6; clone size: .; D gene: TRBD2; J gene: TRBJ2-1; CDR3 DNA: TGTGCCAGCAGTGCACGCAGCGGGGCCAACAATGAGCAGTTCTTC; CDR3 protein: CASSARSGANNEQFF
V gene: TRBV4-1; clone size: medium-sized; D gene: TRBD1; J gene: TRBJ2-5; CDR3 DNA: TGCGCCAGCAGCCGGGCCATGGACAGGGTTGAGACCCAGTACTTC; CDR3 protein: CASSRAMDRVETQYF
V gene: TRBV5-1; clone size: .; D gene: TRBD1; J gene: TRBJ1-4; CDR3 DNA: TGCGCCAGCAGCGGGGGGACAGGCCGTAATGAAAAACTGTTTTTT; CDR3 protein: CASSGGTGRNEKLFF
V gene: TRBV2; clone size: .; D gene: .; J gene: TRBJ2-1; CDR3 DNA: TGTGCCAGCAGCAGGGTAGGCTACAATGAGCAGTTCTTC; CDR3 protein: CASSRVGYNEQFF
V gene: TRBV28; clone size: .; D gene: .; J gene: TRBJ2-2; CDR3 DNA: TGTGCTGCCCTGGGAGGAGCGAACACCGGGGAGCTGTTTTTT; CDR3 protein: CAALGGANTGELFF
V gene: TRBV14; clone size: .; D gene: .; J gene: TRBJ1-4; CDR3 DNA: TGTGCCAGCAGCCAAGCGGAGAATGAAAAACTGTTTTTT; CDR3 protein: CASSQAENEKLFF
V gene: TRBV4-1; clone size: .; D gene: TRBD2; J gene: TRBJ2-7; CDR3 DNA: TGCGCCAGCAGTTTCCCGGGACTAGTCTCTCCCCAGCAGTACTTC; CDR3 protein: CASSFPGLVSPQQYF
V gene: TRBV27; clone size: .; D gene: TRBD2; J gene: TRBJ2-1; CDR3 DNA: TGTGCCAGCAGTTCCAAGCTAGCGGGAGGGCGCAATGAGCAGTTCTTC; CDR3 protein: CASSSKLAGGRNEQFF